This passage covers 8 T cell receptor beta chains from one sample sequenced in a study of OX40 agonist ivuxolimab in advanced cancers. The library relied on the immunoSEQ multiplex PCR assay. TCRdb re-hosts the immuneACCESS table, in-frame sequences only. Its copies lack some clones; in the studies checked, an unresolved V gene accounts for under half of them, and the cause for the rest is not known. For this sample the table gives about 83,000 clones, of which 85% to 90% were detected only once. The ten largest clonotypes hold less than 0.75% of the sample. This material consisted of CD4+ or CD8+ T cells sorted from blood, taken in a trial of the OX40 agonist ivuxolimab. The receptors were gathered from an adult with an advanced solid tumor such as melanoma, head and neck, liver or kidney cancer.

The gene calls are TRBV18 and TRBJ1-1, with 7 bases that match TRBD1. The germline gives CDR1 KGHSH, CDR2 LQKENI. The CDR3 length is 14 residues. Trimming at V came to 6 bases and at J to 5 bases, leaving 9 bases not matched to a gene. The CDR3, as DNA: TGTGCCAGCTCCCCTCGACAGGGTGAGACTGAAGCTTTCTTT. Its translation: CASSPRQGETEAFF.

CDR3 sequence: CASSSSRRKNTEAFF. The CDR3 bases are TGTGCCAGCAGTTCCTCTCGGCGGAAGAACACTGAAGCTTTCTTT. The rearrangement links TRBV6-5 to TRBJ1-1, with D hard to call. Germline V gene lookup returns CDR1 MNHEY and CDR2 SVGAGI. CDR3 size: 15 residues. The germline V and J ends were trimmed by 4 bases and 1 base, with 13 bases remaining between them.

V usage is TRBV29-1 and J usage is TRBJ2-7; D gene uncertain. Trimming took 2 bases from V and 0 from J, leaving 5 bases between them. The CDR3 is 12 amino acids. CDR1 SQVTM and CDR2 ANQGSEA come from the germline V gene. DNA of the CDR3: TGCAGCGTTGAAACCAACTCCTACGAGCAGTACTTC. Amino acid sequence: CSVETNSYEQYF.

This clone was counted only a few times. V gene TRBV19 combines with J gene TRBJ1-1, with D possibly matching TRBD1 (6 bases). The germline V gene encodes CDR1 LNHDA and CDR2 SQIVND (reference sequence). The CDR3 is 13 amino acids. V lost 6 bases to trimming and J lost 8 bases, with 16 bases between them. The CDR3 sequence is CASSRPDSAEAFF. CDR3 sequence (DNA): TGTGCCAGTAGCCGACCGGACAGCGCCGAAGCTTTCTTT. Complete variable domain (other parts from reference TRBV19 and TRBJ1-1): DGGITQSPKYLFRKEGQNVTLSCEQNLNHDAMYWYRQDPGQGLRLIYYSQIVNDFQKGDIAEGYSVSREKKESFPLTVTSAQKNPTAFYLCASSRPDSAEAFFGQGTRLTVV.

This chain uses TRBV18 with TRBJ1-4, with D unresolved. CDR1 is KGHSH and CDR2 is LQKENI in the germline V gene. The CDR3 is made up of 15 amino acids. V was trimmed by 0 bases and J by 8 bases, leaving 13 bases between them. Written as DNA, the CDR3 is TGTGCCAGCTCACCACCGTGGGTCTCAAGCGAAAAACTGTTTTTT. Encoded protein: CASSPPWVSSEKLFF.

The chain employs TRBV5-4 and TRBJ1-6, with TRBD1 identical over 8 bases. This CDR3 comprises 17 residues. From germline, CDR1 is SGHNT and CDR2 YYREEE (reference sequence). Trimming took 0 bases from V and 6 from J; bases not matched to a gene: 8. The CDR3 loop is CASSLGQGATINSPLHF. The CDR3 DNA follows: TGTGCCAGCAGCTTGGGGCAGGGGGCGACCATTAATTCACCCCTCCACTTT.

This chain joins TRBV29-1 and TRBJ2-3, with 11 bases lining up with TRBD2. CDR1 and CDR2 from the germline V gene are SQVTM and ANQGSEA. Unmatched junction bases numbered 7, after V lost 3 bases and J lost 2 bases. This CDR3 is built from 16 residues. The CDR3, as DNA: TGCAGCGTTGATCTGTCTAGCGGGGGGACCACAGATACGCAGTATTTT. Encoded protein: CSVDLSSGGTTDTQYF.

The chain uses TRBV7-2 and TRBJ1-3; maybe TRBD1 (5 bases). The length of the CDR3 is 14 residues. The germline V gene has CDR1 SGHTA and CDR2 FQGNSA. V gave up 8 bases and J gave up 0 bases, with 11 bases separating them. The CDR3 is CASVMGLSGNTIYF. In DNA, the CDR3 is TGTGCCAGCGTGATGGGACTCTCTGGAAACACCATATATTTT.